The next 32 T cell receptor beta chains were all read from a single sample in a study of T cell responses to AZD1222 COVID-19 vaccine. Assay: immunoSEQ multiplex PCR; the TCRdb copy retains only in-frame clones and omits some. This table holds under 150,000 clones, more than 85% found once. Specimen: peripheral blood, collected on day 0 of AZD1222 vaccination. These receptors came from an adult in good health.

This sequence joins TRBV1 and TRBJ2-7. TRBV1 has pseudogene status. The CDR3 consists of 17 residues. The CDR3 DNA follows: TGCACCAGCAGCCAAGATTTCGGTACACGCCCCCCCTACGAGCAGTACTTC. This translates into CTSSQDFGTRPPYEQYF.

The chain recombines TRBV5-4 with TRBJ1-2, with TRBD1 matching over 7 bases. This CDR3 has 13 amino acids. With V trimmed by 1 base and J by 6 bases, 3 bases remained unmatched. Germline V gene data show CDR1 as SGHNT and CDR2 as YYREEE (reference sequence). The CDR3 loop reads CASSLIGGNGYTF. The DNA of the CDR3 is TGTGCCAGCAGCTTGATAGGGGGCAATGGCTACACCTTC.

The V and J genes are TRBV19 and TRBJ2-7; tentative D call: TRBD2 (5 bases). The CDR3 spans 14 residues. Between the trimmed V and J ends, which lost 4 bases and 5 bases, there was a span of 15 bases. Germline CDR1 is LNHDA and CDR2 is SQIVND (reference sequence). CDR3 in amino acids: CASSSRTPSDEQYF. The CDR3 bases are TGTGCCAGTAGTAGCCGGACTCCATCCGACGAGCAGTACTTC. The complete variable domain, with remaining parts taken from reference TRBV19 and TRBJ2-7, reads DGGITQSPKYLFRKEGQNVTLSCEQNLNHDAMYWYRQDPGQGLRLIYYSQIVNDFQKGDIAEGYSVSREKKESFPLTVTSAQKNPTAFYLCASSSRTPSDEQYFGPGTRLTVT.

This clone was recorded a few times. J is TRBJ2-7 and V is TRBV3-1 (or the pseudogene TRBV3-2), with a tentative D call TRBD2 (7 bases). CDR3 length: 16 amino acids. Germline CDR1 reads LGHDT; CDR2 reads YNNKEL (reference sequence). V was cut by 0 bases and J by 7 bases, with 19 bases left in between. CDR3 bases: TGTGCCAGCAGCCAAGATGTTTATCGGGGGGCGGATGAGCAGTACTTC. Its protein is CASSQDVYRGADEQYF.

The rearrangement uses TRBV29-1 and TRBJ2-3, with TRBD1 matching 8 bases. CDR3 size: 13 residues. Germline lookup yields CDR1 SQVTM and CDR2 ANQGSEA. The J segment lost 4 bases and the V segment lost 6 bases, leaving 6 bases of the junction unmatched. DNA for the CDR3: TGCAGCGTCGGGACAGGTTATGCAGATACGCAGTATTTT. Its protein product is CSVGTGYADTQYF.

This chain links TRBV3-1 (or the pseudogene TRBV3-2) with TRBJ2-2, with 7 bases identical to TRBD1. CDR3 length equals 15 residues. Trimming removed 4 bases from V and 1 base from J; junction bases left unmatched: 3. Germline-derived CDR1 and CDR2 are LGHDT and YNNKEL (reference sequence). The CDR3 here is CASSPGTVNTGELFF. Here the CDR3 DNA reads TGTGCCAGCAGCCCCGGGACAGTGAACACCGGGGAGCTGTTTTTT.

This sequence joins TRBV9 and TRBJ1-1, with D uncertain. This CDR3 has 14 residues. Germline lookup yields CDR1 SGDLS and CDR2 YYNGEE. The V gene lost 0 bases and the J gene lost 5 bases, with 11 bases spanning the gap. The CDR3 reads CASSVDPSGTEAFF. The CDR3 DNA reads TGTGCCAGCAGCGTAGACCCTTCTGGGACTGAAGCTTTCTTT.

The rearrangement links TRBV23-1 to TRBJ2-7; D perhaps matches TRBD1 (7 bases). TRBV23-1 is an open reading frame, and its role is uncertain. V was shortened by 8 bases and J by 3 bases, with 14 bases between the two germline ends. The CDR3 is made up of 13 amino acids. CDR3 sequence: CASGGTDHYEQYF. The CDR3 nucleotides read TGCGCCAGCGGCGGGACAGACCACTACGAGCAGTACTTC.

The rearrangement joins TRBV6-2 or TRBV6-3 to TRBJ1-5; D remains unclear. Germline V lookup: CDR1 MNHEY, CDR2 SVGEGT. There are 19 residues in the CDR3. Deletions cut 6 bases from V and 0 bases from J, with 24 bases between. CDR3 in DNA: TGTGCCAGCAGGCCTAAGGGAAGTACTACTCTTTATAGCAATCAGCCCCAGCATTTT. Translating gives CASRPKGSTTLYSNQPQHF.

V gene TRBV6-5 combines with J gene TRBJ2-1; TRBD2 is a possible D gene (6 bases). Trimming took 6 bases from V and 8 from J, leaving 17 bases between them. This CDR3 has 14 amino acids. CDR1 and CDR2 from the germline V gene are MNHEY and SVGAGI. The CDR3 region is CASRLGGSLYEQFF. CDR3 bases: TGTGCCAGCAGGTTGGGGGGATCCCTCTATGAGCAGTTCTTC.

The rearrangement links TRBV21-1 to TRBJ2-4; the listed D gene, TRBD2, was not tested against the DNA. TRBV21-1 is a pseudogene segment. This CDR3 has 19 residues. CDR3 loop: CASSTPMSRDSKAKNIQYF. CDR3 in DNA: TGTGCCAGCAGCACACCTATGTCTCGGGACTCAAAAGCCAAAAACATTCAGTACTTC.

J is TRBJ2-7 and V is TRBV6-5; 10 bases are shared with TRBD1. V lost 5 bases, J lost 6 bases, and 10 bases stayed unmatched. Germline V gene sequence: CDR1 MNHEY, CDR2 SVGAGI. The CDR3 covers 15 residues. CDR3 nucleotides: TGTGCCAGCAGTAGACAGGGGGCGGGCCCTGCCGAGCAGTACTTC. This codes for CASSRQGAGPAEQYF.

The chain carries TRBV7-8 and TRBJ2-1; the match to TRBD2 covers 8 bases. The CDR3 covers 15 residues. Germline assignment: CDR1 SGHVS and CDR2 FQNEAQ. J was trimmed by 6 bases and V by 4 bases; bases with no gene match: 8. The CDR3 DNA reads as TGTGCCAGCAGCTACAGCGGGAGTGAAGGCAATGAGCAGTTCTTC. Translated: CASSYSGSEGNEQFF.

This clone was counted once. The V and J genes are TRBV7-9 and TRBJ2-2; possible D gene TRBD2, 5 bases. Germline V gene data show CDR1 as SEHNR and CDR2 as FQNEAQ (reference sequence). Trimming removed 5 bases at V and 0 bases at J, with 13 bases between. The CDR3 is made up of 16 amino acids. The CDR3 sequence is CASSKGGPTNTGELFF. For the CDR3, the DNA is TGTGCCAGCAGCAAAGGCGGGCCCACGAACACCGGGGAGCTGTTTTTT.

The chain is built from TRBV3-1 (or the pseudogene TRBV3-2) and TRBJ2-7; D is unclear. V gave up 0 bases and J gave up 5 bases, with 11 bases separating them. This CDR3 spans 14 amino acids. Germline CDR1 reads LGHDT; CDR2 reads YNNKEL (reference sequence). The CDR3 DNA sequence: TGTGCCAGCAGCCAAGAGCTCAGCAACCACGAGCAGTACTTC. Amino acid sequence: CASSQELSNHEQYF.

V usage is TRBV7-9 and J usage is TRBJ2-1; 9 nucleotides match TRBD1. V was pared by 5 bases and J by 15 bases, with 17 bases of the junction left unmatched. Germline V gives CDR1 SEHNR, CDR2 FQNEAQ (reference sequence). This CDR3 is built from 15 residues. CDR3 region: CASSRGVGQGFQGFF. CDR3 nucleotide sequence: TGTGCCAGCAGCCGAGGGGTGGGACAGGGTTTTCAGGGGTTCTTC.

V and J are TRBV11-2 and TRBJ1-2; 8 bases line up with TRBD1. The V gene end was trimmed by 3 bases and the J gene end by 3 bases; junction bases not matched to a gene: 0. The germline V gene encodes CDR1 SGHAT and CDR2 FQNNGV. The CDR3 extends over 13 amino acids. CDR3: CASSLGQDYGYTF. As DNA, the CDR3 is TGTGCCAGCAGCTTGGGACAGGACTATGGCTACACCTTC.

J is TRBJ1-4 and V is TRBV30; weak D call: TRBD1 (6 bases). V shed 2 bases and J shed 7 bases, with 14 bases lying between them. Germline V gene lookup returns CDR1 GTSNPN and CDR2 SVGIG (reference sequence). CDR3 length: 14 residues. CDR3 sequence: CAWSPQGWGEKLFF. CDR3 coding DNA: TGTGCCTGGAGTCCACAGGGATGGGGTGAAAAACTGTTTTTT.

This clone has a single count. The CDR3 DNA is TGCGCCAGTACCTCCGGACAGGGGGACAATGAGCAGTTCTTC. Translating it yields CASTSGQGDNEQFF. J is TRBJ2-1 and V is TRBV10-1; 10 bases match TRBD1. CDR1 WNHNN and CDR2 SYGVQD come from the germline V gene (reference sequence). This CDR3 has 14 residues. The trim removed 9 bases at V and 5 bases at J, leaving 7 bases unmatched.

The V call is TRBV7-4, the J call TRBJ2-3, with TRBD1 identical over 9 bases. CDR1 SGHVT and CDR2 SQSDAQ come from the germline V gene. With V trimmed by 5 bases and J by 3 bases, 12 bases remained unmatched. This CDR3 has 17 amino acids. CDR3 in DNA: TGTGCCAGCAGCCCCCGAGGGGGGACAGGGCGGACAGATACGCAGTATTTT. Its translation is CASSPRGGTGRTDTQYF.

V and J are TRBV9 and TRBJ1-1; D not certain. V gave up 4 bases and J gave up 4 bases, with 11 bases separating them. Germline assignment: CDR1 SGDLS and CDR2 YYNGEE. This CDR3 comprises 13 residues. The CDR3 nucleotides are TGTGCCAGCAGCCTAGGACCAGGCACTGAAGCTTTCTTT. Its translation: CASSLGPGTEAFF.

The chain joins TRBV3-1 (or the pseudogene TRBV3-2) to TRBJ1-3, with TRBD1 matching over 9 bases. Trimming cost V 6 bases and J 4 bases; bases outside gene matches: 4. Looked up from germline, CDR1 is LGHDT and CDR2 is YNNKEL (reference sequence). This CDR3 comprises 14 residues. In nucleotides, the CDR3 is TGTGCCAGCAGTCTAGGGACAGGGGGAAACACCATATATTTT. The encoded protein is CASSLGTGGNTIYF.

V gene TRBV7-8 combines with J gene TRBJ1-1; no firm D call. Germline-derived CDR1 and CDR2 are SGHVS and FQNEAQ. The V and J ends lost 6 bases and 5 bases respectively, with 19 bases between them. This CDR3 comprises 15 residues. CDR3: CASSGVGVSWTEAFF. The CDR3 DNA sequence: TGTGCCAGCAGTGGGGTTGGTGTTTCATGGACTGAAGCTTTCTTT.

DNA of the CDR3: TGTGCCAGCTCACCGGACGGGGCCACCGGGGAGCTGTTTTTT. Residues: CASSPDGATGELFF. The rearrangement links TRBV18 to TRBJ2-2; D assignment may be TRBD1 or TRBD2 (5 bases each). The CDR3 has 14 amino acids. The germline CDR1 and CDR2 sequences are KGHSH and LQKENI. The V and J ends lost 3 bases and 4 bases respectively, with 9 bases between them.

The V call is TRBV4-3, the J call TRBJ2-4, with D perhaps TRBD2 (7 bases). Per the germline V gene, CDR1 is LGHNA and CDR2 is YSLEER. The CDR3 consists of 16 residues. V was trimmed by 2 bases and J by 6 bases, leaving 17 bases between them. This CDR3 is CASSQSQRDTLNIQYF. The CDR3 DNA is TGCGCCAGCAGCCAATCTCAGCGGGACACCCTAAACATTCAGTACTTC.

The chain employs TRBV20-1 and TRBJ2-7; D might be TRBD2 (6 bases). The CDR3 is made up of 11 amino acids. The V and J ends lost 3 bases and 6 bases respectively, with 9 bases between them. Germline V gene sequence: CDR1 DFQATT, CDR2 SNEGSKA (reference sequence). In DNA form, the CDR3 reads TGCAGTGCTAGTGGGGGGATCGAGCAGTACTTC. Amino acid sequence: CSASGGIEQYF.

The CDR3 DNA reads as TGTGCCAGCAGCCAAAACCAGGGGGCGAGCGAAAAACTGTTTTTT. This translates into CASSQNQGASEKLFF. J is TRBJ1-4 and V is TRBV16; TRBD1 agrees at 8 bases. Germline V CDR1 and CDR2: KGHSY, FQNENV. The V gene end was trimmed by 2 bases and the J gene end by 8 bases; junction bases not matched to a gene: 7. CDR3 length: 15 residues.

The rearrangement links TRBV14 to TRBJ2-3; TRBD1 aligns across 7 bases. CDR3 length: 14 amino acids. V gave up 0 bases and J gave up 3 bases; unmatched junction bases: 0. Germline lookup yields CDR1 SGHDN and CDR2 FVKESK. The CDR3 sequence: CASSQDRGTDTQYF. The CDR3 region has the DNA TGTGCCAGCAGCCAAGACAGGGGGACAGATACGCAGTATTTT.

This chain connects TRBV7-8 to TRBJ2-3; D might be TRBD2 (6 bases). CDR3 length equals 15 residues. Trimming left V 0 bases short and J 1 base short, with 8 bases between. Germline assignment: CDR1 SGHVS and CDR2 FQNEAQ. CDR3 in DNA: TGTGCCAGCAGCTTAGCGGGGGAGGGCACAGATACGCAGTATTTT. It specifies CASSLAGEGTDTQYF.

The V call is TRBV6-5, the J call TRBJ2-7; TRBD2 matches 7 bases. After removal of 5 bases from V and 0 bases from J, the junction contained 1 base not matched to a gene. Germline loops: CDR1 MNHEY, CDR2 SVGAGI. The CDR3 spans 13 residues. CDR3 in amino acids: CASSRDYSYEQYF. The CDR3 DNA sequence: TGTGCCAGCAGTCGGGACTACTCCTACGAGCAGTACTTC.

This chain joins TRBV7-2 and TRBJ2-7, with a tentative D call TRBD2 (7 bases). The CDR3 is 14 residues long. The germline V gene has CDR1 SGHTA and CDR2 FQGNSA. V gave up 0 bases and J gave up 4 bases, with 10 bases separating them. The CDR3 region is CASSLAGGTYEQYF. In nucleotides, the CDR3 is TGTGCCAGCAGCTTAGCGGGGGGGACATACGAGCAGTACTTC.

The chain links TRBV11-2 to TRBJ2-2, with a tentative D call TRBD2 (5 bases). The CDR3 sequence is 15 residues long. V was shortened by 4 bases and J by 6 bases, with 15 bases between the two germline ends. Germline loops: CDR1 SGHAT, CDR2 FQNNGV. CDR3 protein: CASSSRPAEAGELFF. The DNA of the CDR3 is TGTGCCAGCAGCTCGAGACCAGCGGAGGCCGGGGAGCTGTTTTTT.